This TCR beta chain was sequenced during a study of human T cells and chemical hapten exposure (dated by TCRdb to the early 2020s). Looking at the study overall: For sensitization, 2% DPC in acetone was applied to a 2 cm by 2 cm area of upper inner arm skin. Blood for TCR sequencing was provided by twenty-nine alopecia patients at one to four time points (pre-sensitization, 2, 6 and 24 weeks). Patch testing was performed on the upper back with Finn chambers containing 0.01% DPC, and the patch tests were scored after 6 days according to International Contact Dermatitis Research Group standards. In alopecia patients, the study followed how the peripheral blood TCR repertoire changed in vivo over primary and secondary sensitization to diphenylcyclopropenone (DPC), a hapten. Patients additionally received weekly therapeutic DPC doses to the scalp throughout the roughly 25-week study period. Libraries were pooled for sequencing, and per-sample TCR yields varied mainly because of small differences in library volumes within the pool. The mostly female patient cohort included alopecia areata with under or over 50% scalp involvement, alopecia totalis and alopecia universalis. Blood samples were taken from patients before sensitization (week 0) and then at 2, 6 and about 24 weeks after DPC sensitization.

The time point tag for this specimen amounts to: patch test 1, 2 weeks after DPC sensitization. The sample's treatment or condition label is to be understood as: therapeutic diphenylcyclopropenone sensitization with weekly scalp DPC. Blood at each patch-test visit was drawn before the patch test was applied. Eligible patients were aged 18 to 70, diagnosed with alopecia, deemed suitable for DPC therapy, and excluded if pregnant. Total RNA was extracted from unfractionated whole blood collected in Tempus Blood RNA tubes. The germline V end is reduced by 5 bases and the J end by 5 bases; junction bases left unmatched: 7. The germline V gene sets CDR1 to MNHGY and CDR2 to SAAAGT. From cysteine to phenylalanine, the CDR3 is 15 amino acids long. Only CDR3 DNA is held: 45 bases, read in frame from base 1. Only a few counts were recorded for this clonotype. Its target antigen remains unknown. The sample holds no much larger clone one base away, and base qualities are not on file.

Here is what the overall study found, with its caveats: Patch test score correlated positively with the number of PT1 expanded TCRs, reaching significance at thresholds 8, 16 and 32 but not at 4. Significantly more large CDR3 similarity clusters were formed by expanded TCRs than by pre-sensitization or healthy control sets, consistent with antigen-driven responses. After repeated subsampling, the strength of the expansion versus patch-test correlation and the threshold at which it became significant changed. Because every patient had alopecia, a presumed autoimmune disease, the patients' immune response might differ from that of healthy individuals. No change with DPC sensitization was found in the number of TCRs above 1 in 1000 frequency, and no evidence of global repertoire structure alterations was found.

Library preparation was by RACE. The sequencer was a NextSeq 500. Library preparation attached unique molecular identifiers to individual cDNA molecules for quantitative, reproducible TCR counting. From each blood RNA sample, both TCR alpha and TCR beta chains were sequenced. From the authors' description of their analysis: A median of about 89,000 TCRs per sample was observed, with a range of 23,224 to 690,600. The Decombinator software suite was used to annotate V, J and CDR3 in the TCR reads. For PS versus PT1 abundance plots, all samples were subsampled to the same number of TCRs (28,000). Expanded TCRs were defined as absent before sensitization and observed at least eight times at the 2-week time point. TCRdb trimmed public reads at Q25 via fastp, called clones via MiXCR and kept in-frame beta chains. Every entry covers one CDR3 protein and lists the most common genes and DNA from its rows. TCRdb, rather than the study authors, made the V and J calls. A total of 100,000 or so distinct CDR3 sequences appear in this sample, about 10% of them only once. Approximately 3.5% of the sample is taken by the ten largest.

The clonotype comes from a woman aged 40-49 years with alopecia areata. Some clones in this sample may be carry-over from other donors' samples. Source: whole blood, taken in connection with sensitization to the hapten diphenylcyclopropenone (DPC). The sequence is built from TRBV6-8 and TRBJ2-1; 9 central bases correspond to TRBD2. The CDR3 region reads CASSRSGGPDNEQFF. The bases read TGTGCCAGCAGTCGAAGCGGGGGGCCGGACAATGAGCAGTTCTTC.